This T cell receptor beta chain emerged from a study of shared clonotypes between healthy human individuals. Germline assignment: CDR1 SGDLS and CDR2 YYNGEE. The CDR3 spans 15 residues. V lost 0 bases and J 7 bases, leaving 16 bases between the germline ends. Naive CD8 cells comprised CD45RO-negative, CCR7-positively selected cells, excluding terminally differentiated effector memory CD45RA+ cells. Each PCR replicate from the sorted subsets contained 150 to 250 ng DNA, which is around 30,000 T cell genomes. Sequenced by immunoSEQ multiplex PCR; TCRdb stores in-frame clones only, minus some. The table has some 1,900,000 clones, roughly 95% seen once.

The chain has TRBV9 and TRBJ2-5; D may be TRBD2 (5 bases). What was sequenced was naive CD8+ T cells sorted from blood. This clonotype was obtained from a man between 18 and 29 years old in good health. The CDR3 coding sequence is TGTGCCAGCAGCGTAGAGCCATCCGACTATGGGACCCAGTACTTC. Translating gives CASSVEPSDYGTQYF.